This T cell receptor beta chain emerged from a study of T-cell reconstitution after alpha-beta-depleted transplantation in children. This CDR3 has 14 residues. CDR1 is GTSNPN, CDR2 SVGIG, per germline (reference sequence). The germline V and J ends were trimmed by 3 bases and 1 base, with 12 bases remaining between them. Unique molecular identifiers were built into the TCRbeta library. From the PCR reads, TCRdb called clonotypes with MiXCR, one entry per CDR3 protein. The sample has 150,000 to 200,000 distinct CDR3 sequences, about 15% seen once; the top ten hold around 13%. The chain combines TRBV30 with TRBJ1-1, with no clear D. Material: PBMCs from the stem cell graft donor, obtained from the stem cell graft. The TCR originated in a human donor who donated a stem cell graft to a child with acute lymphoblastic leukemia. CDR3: CAWRGSTRNTEAFF. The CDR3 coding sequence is TGTGCCTGGAGAGGGTCAACTAGGAACACTGAAGCTTTCTTT.